This T cell receptor beta chain derives from a study of cytomegalovirus exposure and HLA in healthy donors. Study-wide results and limits: A later analysis linked a missense variant in DCLRE1C to the trimming of TCR beta V and J genes. Later on, an analysis found that several of the most significant clusters appeared to be linked to common viral pathogens, which included parvovirus B19. Excluded: some indistinguishable V segments such as TRBV6-2 and TRBV6-3.

Points on this clone: What it recognizes is unknown.

The germline V gene has CDR1 ENHRY and CDR2 SYGVKD. The CDR3 contains 13 residues. Trimming cost V 4 bases and J 5 bases, with 9 bases left between them. Primers: 60 Vbeta forward and 13 Jbeta reverse. TCRdb's copy holds only in-frame clones and misses some; the assay was immunoSEQ multiplex PCR. Here the sample spans about 190,000 clones, about nine tenths being singletons. The sequenced sample was PBMCs. This TCR derives from a man under 40 in good health and CMV-seronegative. The J gene is TRBJ1-5, the V gene TRBV10-3, with no clear D. The CDR3 sequence: CAISASEYQPQHF. The CDR3 region has the DNA TGTGCCATCAGTGCATCAGAATATCAGCCCCAGCATTTT.